These 21 T cell receptor beta chains were sequenced from one sample in a study of OX40 agonist ivuxolimab in advanced cancers. This table comes from immunoSEQ multiplex PCR, and its TCRdb copy is limited to in-frame clones, with some not included. The table includes fewer than 40,000 clones, around nine tenths detected once. The sample consisted of CD4+ or CD8+ T cells sorted from blood, taken in a trial of the OX40 agonist ivuxolimab. The receptors come from an adult with an advanced solid tumor such as melanoma, head and neck, liver or kidney cancer.

V gene TRBV9 combines with J gene TRBJ2-7, with D possibly called TRBD1 or TRBD2 (5 bases each). This CDR3 is 13 amino acids long. Per germline, CDR1 SGDLS and CDR2 YYNGEE. The V and J ends lost 4 bases and 4 bases respectively, with 12 bases between them. CDR3 loop: CASSSGDGYEQYF. The CDR3 region has the DNA TGTGCCAGCAGCTCCGGGGACGGGTACGAGCAGTACTTC.

This chain links TRBV6-1 with TRBJ2-7; D possibly corresponds to TRBD2 (5 bases). The V end lost 6 bases, the J end lost 4 bases, and 19 bases lay between the germline ends. The length of the CDR3 is 15 residues. Germline CDR1 reads MNHNS; CDR2 reads SASEGT. CDR3 nucleotide sequence: TGTGCCAGCAGACTGGGAGTTTTGGGCATTTACGAGCAGTACTTC. Its protein product is CASRLGVLGIYEQYF.

This sequence joins TRBV10-2 and TRBJ1-6; D is ambiguous. Germline V CDR1 and CDR2: WSHSY, SAAADI. The V and J ends lost 6 bases and 7 bases respectively, with 10 bases between them. This CDR3 spans 13 amino acids. The CDR3 region is CASRDGENSPLHF. The CDR3 nucleotides read TGCGCCAGCAGGGACGGAGAAAATTCACCCCTCCACTTT.

The chain combines TRBV6-1 with TRBJ1-5, with D possibly being TRBD1 (5 bases). The germline CDR1 and CDR2 sequences are MNHNS and SASEGT. The CDR3 has 14 amino acids. V shed 5 bases and J shed 6 bases, with 14 bases lying between them. CDR3 sequence reads: CASSTGGGSQPQHF. As DNA, the CDR3 is TGTGCCAGCAGTACCGGGGGTGGCAGTCAGCCCCAGCATTTT.

J is TRBJ2-2 and V is TRBV28; D call uncertain. The CDR3 loop spans 14 amino acids. The germline gives CDR1 MDHEN, CDR2 SYDVKM. Trimming removed 8 bases from V and 0 bases from J, with 10 bases in between. In DNA form, the CDR3 reads TGTGCCAGCCGCACCCGAACGAACACCGGGGAGCTGTTTTTT. The encoded protein is CASRTRTNTGELFF. Filled out from reference TRBV28 and TRBJ2-2, the complete variable domain reads DVKVTQSSRYLVKRTGEKVFLECVQDMDHENMFWYRQDPGLGLRLIYFSYDVKMKEKGDIPEGYSVSREKKERFSLILESASTNQTSMYLCASRTRTNTGELFFGEGSRLTVL.

V gene TRBV19 combines with J gene TRBJ1-4; 7 bases align to TRBD1. Germline V gene lookup returns CDR1 LNHDA and CDR2 SQIVND (reference sequence). V dropped 4 bases and J dropped 2; count of bases not matched to a gene: 7. This CDR3 region has 16 residues. CDR3 region: CASSKGARATNEKLFF. The CDR3 DNA is TGTGCCAGTAGTAAGGGGGCGCGGGCCACTAATGAAAAACTGTTTTTT.

The gene calls are TRBV23-1 and TRBJ1-1, with a weak D call TRBD1 (5 bases). TRBV23-1 is assigned to the ORF class and has an uncertain function. The CDR3 is made up of 14 amino acids. V lost 2 bases and J 6 bases, leaving 13 bases between the germline ends. The CDR3 coding sequence is TGCGCCAGCAGTCAACCTATTCAGGGCGCTGAAGCTTTCTTT. Translating gives CASSQPIQGAEAFF.

The V and J genes are TRBV14 and TRBJ2-7, with D perhaps TRBD1 (6 bases). Germline lookup yields CDR1 SGHDN and CDR2 FVKESK. The CDR3 is made up of 16 amino acids. The V end was cut by 5 bases, the J end by 2 bases, with 19 bases between. The DNA of the CDR3 is TGTGCCAGCAGCGAAGGGGGTTGGGGGCGAGCCTACGAGCAGTACTTC. It codes for CASSEGGWGRAYEQYF.

The V call is TRBV7-8, the J call TRBJ2-5, with TRBD2 matching over 14 bases. After removal of 5 bases from V and 1 base from J, the junction contained 6 bases not matched to a gene. This CDR3 comprises 17 residues. The germline V gene has CDR1 SGHVS and CDR2 FQNEAQ. The chain's CDR3 is CASSPIGLAGGQETQYF. CDR3 sequence (DNA): TGTGCCAGCAGCCCCATCGGACTAGCGGGAGGCCAAGAGACCCAGTACTTC.

There are a few counts of this clone. The chain recombines TRBV30 with TRBJ1-5; D may be TRBD1 (5 bases). The CDR3 runs to 14 residues. V lost 0 bases and J lost 4, with 10 bases in between. Germline V CDR1 and CDR2: GTSNPN, SVGIG (reference sequence). CDR3 DNA sequence: TGTGCCTGGAGTGTTGGGGCACCTAATCAGCCCCAGCATTTT. It specifies CAWSVGAPNQPQHF.

J is TRBJ1-1 and V is TRBV28; weak D call: TRBD1 (5 bases). Deletions cut 6 bases from V and 0 bases from J, with 11 bases between. Germline CDR1 is MDHEN and CDR2 is SYDVKM. CDR3 length: 14 residues. CDR3 in amino acids: CASRRQGMNTEAFF. The CDR3 DNA is TGTGCCAGCAGGCGGCAGGGAATGAACACTGAAGCTTTCTTT.

This rearrangement joins TRBV5-1 to TRBJ2-3; 9 bases are shared with TRBD1. The CDR3 sequence is 14 residues long. CDR1 SGHRS and CDR2 YFSETQ come from the germline V gene. V lost 5 bases and J lost 0; bases outside the gene matches: 1. The CDR3 nucleotides are TGCGCCAGCAGACAGGGGGCCAGCACAGATACGCAGTATTTT. Translating it yields CASRQGASTDTQYF.

The chain carries TRBV6-6 and TRBJ2-1, with D tentatively TRBD1 or TRBD2 (5 bases each). Trimming removed 4 bases from V and 10 bases from J, with 11 bases in between. Germline V gene sequence: CDR1 MNHNY, CDR2 SVGAGI (reference sequence). This CDR3 is built from 12 residues. The CDR3 reads CASSFQWGEQFF. Written as DNA, the CDR3 is TGTGCCAGCAGTTTCCAGTGGGGGGAGCAGTTCTTC.

The chain has TRBV6-1 and TRBJ2-6; D gene uncertain. Germline-derived CDR1 and CDR2 are MNHNS and SASEGT. The V end was cut by 2 bases, the J end by 7 bases, with 9 bases between. This CDR3 comprises 14 residues. In DNA, the CDR3 is TGTGCCAGCAGTGAAATGGTTGCAGCCAACGTCCTGACTTTC. This sequence encodes CASSEMVAANVLTF.

This rearrangement joins TRBV21-1 to TRBJ2-7; the table names TRBD1, a call not compared with the DNA. TRBV21-1 is recorded as a pseudogene. The CDR3 is 19 residues long. The CDR3 DNA reads TGTGCCAGCAGCAAAGTAGCGGGCGAGGGACAGGGGAGCACCTACGAGCAGTACTTC. Translated, it gives CASSKVAGEGQGSTYEQYF.

This sequence joins TRBV6-1 and TRBJ2-1; D not resolved. V was cut by 8 bases and J by 9 bases, with 20 bases left in between. There are 14 residues in the CDR3. The V gene's germline CDR1 is MNHNS and CDR2 SASEGT. CDR3 sequence: CASRTPNRYGEQFF. The CDR3 bases are TGTGCCAGCCGAACACCGAATCGGTATGGTGAGCAGTTCTTC.

The chain employs TRBV7-3 and TRBJ2-7, with D tentatively TRBD1 or TRBD2 (6 bases each). The CDR3 spans 13 residues. V dropped 5 bases and J dropped 8 bases, with 16 bases sitting between them. Germline CDR1 and CDR2: SGHTA and FQGTGA. The CDR3 is CASSPTGARQQYF. In DNA, the CDR3 is TGTGCCAGCAGCCCCACGGGGGCCCGGCAGCAGTACTTC.

DNA of the CDR3: TGCGCCAGCGGCCCTGGGCAGAATAATTCACCCCTCCACTTT. Its protein is CASGPGQNNSPLHF. The chain recombines TRBV5-1 with TRBJ1-6; the D is unclear. In germline, CDR1 is SGHRS, CDR2 YFSETQ. Trimming stripped 7 bases from V and 5 bases from J, with 13 bases between. The CDR3 loop spans 14 amino acids.

The V call is TRBV6-5, the J call TRBJ1-6; D possibly corresponds to TRBD1 (5 bases). The CDR3 is 14 amino acids. The germline V gene has CDR1 MNHEY and CDR2 SVGAGI. CDR3 region: CATGAGSYNSPLHF. DNA for the CDR3: TGTGCTACCGGCGCAGGGTCCTATAATTCACCCCTCCACTTT.

V gene TRBV9 combines with J gene TRBJ1-1; D gene uncertain. With 3 bases removed from V and 3 bases from J, the gap between germline ends came to 12 bases. The CDR3 spans 14 residues. CDR1 and CDR2 from the germline V gene are SGDLS and YYNGEE. The CDR3 DNA reads as TGTGCCAGCAGCGGCGTGTCGAAGGACACTGAAGCTTTCTTT. Its translation: CASSGVSKDTEAFF.

The V and J genes are TRBV2 and TRBJ2-7, with D perhaps TRBD2 (5 bases). This CDR3 contains 13 residues. Trimming pared 1 base from V and 6 bases from J, leaving 10 bases between. Germline CDR1 reads SNHLY; CDR2 reads FYNNEI. The CDR3 region has the DNA TGTGCCAGCAGTGAAGAGGTTGGGAGCGAGCAGTACTTC. This gives the protein CASSEEVGSEQYF. Looking up the rest from reference TRBV2 and TRBJ2-7 gives the full variable domain: EPEVTQTPSHQVTQMGQEVILRCVPISNHLYFYWYRQILGQKVEFLVSFYNNEISEKSEIFDDQFSVERPDGSNFTLKIRSTKLEDSAMYFCASSEEVGSEQYFGPGTRLTVT.